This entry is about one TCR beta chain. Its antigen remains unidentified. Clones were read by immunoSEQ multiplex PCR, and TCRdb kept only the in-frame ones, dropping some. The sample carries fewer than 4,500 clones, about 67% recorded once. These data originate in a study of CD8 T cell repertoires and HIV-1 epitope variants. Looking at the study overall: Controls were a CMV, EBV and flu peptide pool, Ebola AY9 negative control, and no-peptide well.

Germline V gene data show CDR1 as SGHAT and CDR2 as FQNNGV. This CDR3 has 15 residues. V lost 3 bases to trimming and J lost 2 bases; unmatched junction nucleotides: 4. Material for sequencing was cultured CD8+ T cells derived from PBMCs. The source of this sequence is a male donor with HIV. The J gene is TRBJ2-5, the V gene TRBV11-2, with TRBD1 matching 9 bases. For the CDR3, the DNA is TGTGCCAGCAGCTTCTCGGGACAGGGACAAGAGACCCAGTACTTC. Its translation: CASSFSGQGQETQYF.